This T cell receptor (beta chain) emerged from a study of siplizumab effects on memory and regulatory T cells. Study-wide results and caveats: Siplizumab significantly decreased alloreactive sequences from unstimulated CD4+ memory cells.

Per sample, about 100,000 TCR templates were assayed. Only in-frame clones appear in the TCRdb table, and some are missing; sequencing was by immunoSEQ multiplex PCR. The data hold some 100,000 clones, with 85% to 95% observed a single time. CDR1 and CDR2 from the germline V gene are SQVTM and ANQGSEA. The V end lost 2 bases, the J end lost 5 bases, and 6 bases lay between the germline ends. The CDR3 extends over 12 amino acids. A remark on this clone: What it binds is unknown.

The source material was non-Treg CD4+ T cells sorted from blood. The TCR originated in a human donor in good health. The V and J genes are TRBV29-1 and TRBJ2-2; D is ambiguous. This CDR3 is CSVERQTGELFF. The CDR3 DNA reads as TGCAGCGTTGAACGGCAGACCGGGGAGCTGTTTTTT.